This T cell receptor beta chain is from a study of CD8 T cells in ankylosing spondylitis. MiXCR, run by TCRdb on the 5' RACE reads, gives a single entry per CDR3 protein. The data hold around 540,000 distinct CDR3 sequences, with 10% to 15% observed a single time. Study results and limitations: In ankylosing spondylitis patients, matched synovial fluid reportedly showed significant enrichment of disease-linked clones. Seemingly characteristic of ankylosing spondylitis blood was a TCR beta motif consisting of roughly 8 highly homologous variants.

About this clonotype: Its matching antigen is unknown.

The source is a male donor with ankylosing spondylitis. Material for sequencing was blood, either unsorted or a sorted T cell fraction (not recorded which).

The CDR3, as DNA: TGTGCCAGCAGCGATCTTTTTGGACAGGGGAACACCGGGGAGCTGTTTTTT. It codes for CASSDLFGQGNTGELFF. The rearrangement links TRBV11-3 to TRBJ2-2; TRBD1 matches at 8 bases. J was trimmed by 1 base and V by 5 bases; bases with no gene match: 9. This CDR3 has 17 amino acids. Germline V lookup: CDR1 SGHNT, CDR2 YENEEA. The full variable domain, rest sourced from reference TRBV11-3 and TRBJ2-2, is EAGVVQSPRYKIIEKKQPVAFWCNPISGHNTLYWYLQNLGQGPELLIRYENEEAVDDSQLPKDRFSAERLKGVDSTLKIQPAELGDSAVYLCASSDLFGQGNTGELFFGEGSRLTVL.